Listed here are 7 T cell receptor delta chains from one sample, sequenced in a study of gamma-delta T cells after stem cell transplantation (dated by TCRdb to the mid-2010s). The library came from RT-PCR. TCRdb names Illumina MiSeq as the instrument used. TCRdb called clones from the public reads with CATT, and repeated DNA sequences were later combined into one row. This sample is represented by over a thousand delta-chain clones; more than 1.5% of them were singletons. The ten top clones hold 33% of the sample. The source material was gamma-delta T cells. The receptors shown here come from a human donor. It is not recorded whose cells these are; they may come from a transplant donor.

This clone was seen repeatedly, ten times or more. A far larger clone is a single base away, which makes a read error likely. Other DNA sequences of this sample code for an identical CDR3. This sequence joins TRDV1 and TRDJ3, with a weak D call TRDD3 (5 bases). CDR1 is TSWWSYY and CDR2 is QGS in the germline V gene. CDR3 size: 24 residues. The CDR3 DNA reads TGTGCTCTTGGGGAACTAGGCATCGGATTCGGCATTCATACAAGCTCCTGGGACACTCGACAGATGTTTTTC. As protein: CALGELGIGFGIHTSSWDTRQMFF.

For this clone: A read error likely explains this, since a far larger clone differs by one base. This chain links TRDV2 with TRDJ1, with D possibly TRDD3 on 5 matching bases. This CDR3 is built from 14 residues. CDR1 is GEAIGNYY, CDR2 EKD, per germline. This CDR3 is CACDTVGENFKPIF. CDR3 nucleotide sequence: TGTGCCTGTGACACCGTAGGGGAGAACTTTAAACCCATCTTT.

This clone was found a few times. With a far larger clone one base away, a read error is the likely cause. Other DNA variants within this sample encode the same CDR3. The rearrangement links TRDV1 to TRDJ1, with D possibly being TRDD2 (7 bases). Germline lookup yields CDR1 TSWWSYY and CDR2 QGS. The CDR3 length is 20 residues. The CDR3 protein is CALGEPEAFLRTGYTDKLIF. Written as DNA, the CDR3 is TGTGCCCTTGGGGAACCTGAGGCCTTCCTGCGGACTGGGTACACCGATAAACTCATCTTT.

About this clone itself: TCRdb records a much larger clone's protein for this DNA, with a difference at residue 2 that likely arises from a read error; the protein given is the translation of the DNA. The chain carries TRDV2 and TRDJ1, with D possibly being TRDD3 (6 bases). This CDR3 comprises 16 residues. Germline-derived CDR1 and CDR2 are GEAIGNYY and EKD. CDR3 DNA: TGTTCCTGTGACGGCCCACTGGGAAAAAACACCGATAAACTCATCTTT. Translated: CSCDGPLGKNTDKLIF.

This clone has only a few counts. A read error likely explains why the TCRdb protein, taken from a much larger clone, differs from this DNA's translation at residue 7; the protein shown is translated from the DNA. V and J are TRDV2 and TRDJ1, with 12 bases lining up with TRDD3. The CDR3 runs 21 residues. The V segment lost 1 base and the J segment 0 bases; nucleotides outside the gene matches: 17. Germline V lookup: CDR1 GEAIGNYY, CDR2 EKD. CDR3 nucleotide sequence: TGTGCCTGTGACACTCTCGCCCCAACTACTGGGGGATACCTTTACACCGATAAACTCATCTTT. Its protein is CACDTLAPTTGGYLYTDKLIF.

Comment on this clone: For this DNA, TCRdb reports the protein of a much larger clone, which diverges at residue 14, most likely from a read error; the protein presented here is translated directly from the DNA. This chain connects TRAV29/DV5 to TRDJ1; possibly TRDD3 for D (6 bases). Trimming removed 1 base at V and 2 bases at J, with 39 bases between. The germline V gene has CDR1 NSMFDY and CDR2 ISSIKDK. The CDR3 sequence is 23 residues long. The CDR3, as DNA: TGTGCAGCAAGCTTTTACCCCTTCGAGGGCTTTAAGGGGGTACGGGGGGGAACCGATAAACTCATCTTT. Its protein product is CAASFYPFEGFKGVRGGTDKLIF.

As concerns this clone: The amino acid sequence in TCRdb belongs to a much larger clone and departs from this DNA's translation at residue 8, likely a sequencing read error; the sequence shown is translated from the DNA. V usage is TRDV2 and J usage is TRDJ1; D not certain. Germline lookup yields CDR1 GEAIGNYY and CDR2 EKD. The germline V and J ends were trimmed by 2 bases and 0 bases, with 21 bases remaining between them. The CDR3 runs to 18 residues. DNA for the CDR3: TGTGCCTGTGACAGCCTAAAGGTGGACGATTTTTACACCGATAAACTCATCTTT. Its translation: CACDSLKVDDFYTDKLIF.